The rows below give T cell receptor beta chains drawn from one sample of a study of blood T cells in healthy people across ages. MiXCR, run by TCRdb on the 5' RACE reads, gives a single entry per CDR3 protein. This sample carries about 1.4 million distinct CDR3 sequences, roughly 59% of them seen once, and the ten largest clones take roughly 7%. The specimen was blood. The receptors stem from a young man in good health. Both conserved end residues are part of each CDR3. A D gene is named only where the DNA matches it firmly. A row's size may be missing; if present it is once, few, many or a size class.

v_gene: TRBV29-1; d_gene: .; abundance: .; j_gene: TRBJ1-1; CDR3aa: CSLSKGRQTEAFF; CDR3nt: TGCAGCCTTTCTAAGGGGAGACAGACTGAAGCTTTCTTT
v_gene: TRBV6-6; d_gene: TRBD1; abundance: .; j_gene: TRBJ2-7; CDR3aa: CASSKQPGTGSHEQYF; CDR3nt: TGTGCCAGCAGTAAGCAACCCGGGACAGGGTCCCACGAGCAGTACTTC
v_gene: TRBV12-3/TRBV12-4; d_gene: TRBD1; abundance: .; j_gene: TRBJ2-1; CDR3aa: CASSARDRDNEQFF; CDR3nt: TGTGCCAGCAGTGCCAGGGACAGAGACAATGAGCAGTTCTTC
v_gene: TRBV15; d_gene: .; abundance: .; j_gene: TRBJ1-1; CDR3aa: CATSRDTALMNTEAFF; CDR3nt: TGTGCCACCAGCAGAGATACAGCGCTTATGAACACTGAAGCTTTCTTT
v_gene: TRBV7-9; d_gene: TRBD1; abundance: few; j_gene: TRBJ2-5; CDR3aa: CASSDHKLGDRGNEQYF; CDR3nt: TGTGCCAGCAGCGATCATAAGTTGGGGGACAGAGGCAATGAGCAGTACTTC
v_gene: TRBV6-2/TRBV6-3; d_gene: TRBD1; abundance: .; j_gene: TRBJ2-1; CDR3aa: CASRQYRGKYNEQFF; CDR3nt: TGTGCCAGCAGACAGTACAGGGGGAAATACAATGAGCAGTTCTTC
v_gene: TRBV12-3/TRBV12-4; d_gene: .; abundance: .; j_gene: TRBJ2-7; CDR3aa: CASSWRLYEQYF; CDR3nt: TGTGCCAGCAGTTGGAGACTCTACGAGCAGTACTTC
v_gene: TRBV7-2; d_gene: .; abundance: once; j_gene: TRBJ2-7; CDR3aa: CASSRVGQGLHEQYF; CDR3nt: TGTGCCAGCAGCAGGGTTGGGCAGGGGCTGCACGAGCAGTACTTC
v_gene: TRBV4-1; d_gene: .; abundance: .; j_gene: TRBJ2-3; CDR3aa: CASRGMDMADTQYF; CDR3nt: TGCGCCAGCAGGGGGATGGATATGGCAGATACGCAGTATTTT
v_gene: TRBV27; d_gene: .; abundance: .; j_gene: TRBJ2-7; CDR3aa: CASSPAWDTLDEQYF; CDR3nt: TGTGCCAGCAGTCCAGCCTGGGACACGCTCGACGAGCAGTACTTC
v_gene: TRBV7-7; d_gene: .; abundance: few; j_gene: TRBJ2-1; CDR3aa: CASSSGGDNEQFF; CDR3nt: TGTGCTAGCAGCTCAGGGGGGGACAATGAGCAGTTCTTC
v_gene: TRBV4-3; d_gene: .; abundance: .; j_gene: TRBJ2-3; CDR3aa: CASSAGMGARHTQYF; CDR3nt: TGCGCCAGCAGCGCTGGGATGGGTGCCCGGCATACGCAGTATTTT
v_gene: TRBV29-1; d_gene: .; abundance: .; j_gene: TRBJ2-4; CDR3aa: CSVDEGTSKNIQYF; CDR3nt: TGCAGCGTTGATGAGGGCACCTCCAAAAACATTCAGTACTTC
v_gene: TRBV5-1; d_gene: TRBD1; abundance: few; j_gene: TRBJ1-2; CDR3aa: CASSLGQPRVYTF; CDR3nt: TGCGCCAGCAGCCTGGGACAGCCGCGTGTCTACACCTTC
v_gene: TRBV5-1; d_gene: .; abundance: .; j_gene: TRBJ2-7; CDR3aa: CASSLRASLDEQYF; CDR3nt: TGCGCCAGCAGCTTGCGGGCCTCGTTGGACGAGCAGTACTTC
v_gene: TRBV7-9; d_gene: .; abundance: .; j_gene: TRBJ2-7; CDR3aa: CASSLAWDTGELYF; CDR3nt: TGTGCCAGCAGCTTAGCGTGGGACACCGGGGAGCTGTACTTC
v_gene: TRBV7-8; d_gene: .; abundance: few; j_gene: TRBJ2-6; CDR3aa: CASSPASGANVLTF; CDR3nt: TGTGCCAGCAGCCCTGCCTCTGGGGCCAACGTCCTGACTTTC
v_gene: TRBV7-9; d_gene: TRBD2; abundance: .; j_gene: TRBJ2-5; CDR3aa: CASSLPGTSGSDSQETQYF; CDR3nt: TGTGCCAGCAGCCTACCCGGGACTAGCGGGAGCGATTCTCAAGAGACCCAGTACTTC
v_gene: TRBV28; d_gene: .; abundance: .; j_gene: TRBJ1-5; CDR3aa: CASSLSGRAMSNQPQHF; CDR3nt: TGTGCCAGCAGTTTATCGGGGCGGGCTATGAGCAATCAGCCCCAGCATTTT
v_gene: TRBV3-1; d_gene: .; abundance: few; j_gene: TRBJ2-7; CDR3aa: CASSQRGTVSYEQYF; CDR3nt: TGTGCCAGCAGCCAGCGCGGGACAGTCTCCTACGAGCAGTACTTC
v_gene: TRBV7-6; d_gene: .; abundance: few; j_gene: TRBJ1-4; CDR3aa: CASSLERDNEKLFF; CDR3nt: TGTGCCAGCAGCTTAGAACGGGATAATGAAAAACTGTTTTTT
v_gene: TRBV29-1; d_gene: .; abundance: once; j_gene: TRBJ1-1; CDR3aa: CGVEGAGVTTEAFF; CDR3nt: TGCGGCGTTGAAGGGGCAGGGGTAACCACTGAAGCTTTCTTT
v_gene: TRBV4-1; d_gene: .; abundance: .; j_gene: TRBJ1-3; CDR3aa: CASSQDFWLGNTIYF; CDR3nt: TGCGCCAGCAGCCAGGACTTTTGGCTGGGAAACACCATATATTTT
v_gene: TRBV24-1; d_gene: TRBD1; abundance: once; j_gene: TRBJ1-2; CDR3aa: CATSDPRDRGNYGYTF; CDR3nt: TGTGCCACCAGTGACCCCCGGGACAGGGGTAACTATGGCTACACCTTC
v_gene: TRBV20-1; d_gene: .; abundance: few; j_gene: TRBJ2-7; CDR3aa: CSARAAINYEQYF; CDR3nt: TGCAGTGCTAGAGCTGCGATAAACTACGAGCAGTACTTC
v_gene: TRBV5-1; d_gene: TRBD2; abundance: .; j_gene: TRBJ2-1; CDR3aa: CASSLALLAGRSSYNEQFF; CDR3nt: TGCGCCAGCAGCCTGGCGCTACTAGCGGGGCGTAGCTCCTACAATGAGCAGTTCTTC
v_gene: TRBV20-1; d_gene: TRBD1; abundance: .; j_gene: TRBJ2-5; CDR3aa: CSARETGVRETQYF; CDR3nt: TGCAGTGCTAGGGAAACAGGGGTCCGAGAGACCCAGTACTTC
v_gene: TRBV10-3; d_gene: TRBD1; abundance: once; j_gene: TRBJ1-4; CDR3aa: CAISRGTGGADEKLFF; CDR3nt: TGTGCCATCAGCCGAGGAACAGGGGGCGCGGATGAAAAACTGTTTTTT
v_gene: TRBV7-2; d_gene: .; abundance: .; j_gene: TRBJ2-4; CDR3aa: CASSPPGSAKNIQYF; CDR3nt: TGTGCCAGCAGCCCTCCGGGGAGCGCCAAAAACATTCAGTACTTC
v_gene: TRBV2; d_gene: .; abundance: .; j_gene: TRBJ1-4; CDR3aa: CASSGTVDGGTNEKLFF; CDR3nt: TGTGCCAGCAGTGGGACAGTCGATGGTGGAACTAATGAAAAACTGTTTTTT
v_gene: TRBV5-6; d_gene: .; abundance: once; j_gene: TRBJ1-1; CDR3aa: CASSLLLPGQGGGTEAFF; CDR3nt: TGTGCCAGCAGCTTGCTTCTCCCCGGACAAGGGGGGGGCACTGAAGCTTTCTTT